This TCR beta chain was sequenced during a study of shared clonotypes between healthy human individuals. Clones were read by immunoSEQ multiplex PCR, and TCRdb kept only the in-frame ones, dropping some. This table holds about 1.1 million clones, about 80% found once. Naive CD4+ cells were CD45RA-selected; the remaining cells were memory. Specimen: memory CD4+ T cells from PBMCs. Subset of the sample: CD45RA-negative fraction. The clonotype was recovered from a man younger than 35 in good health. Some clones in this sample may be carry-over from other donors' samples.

This chain's CDR3 is CASSLLTGETQYF. The DNA for the CDR3 is TGTGCCAGCAGCTTGCTGACCGGGGAGACCCAGTACTTC. The V gene is TRBV7-3, the J gene TRBJ2-5, with D unresolved. The V end lost 3 bases, the J end lost 5 bases, and 10 bases lay between the germline ends. This CDR3 spans 13 amino acids. Germline-derived CDR1 and CDR2 are SGHTA and FQGTGA.